This section outlines one T cell receptor (beta chain) sequence together with its context. The target antigen is unknown. Repertoires were generated with immunoSEQ multiplex PCR, while TCRdb's copy carries only in-frame clones and drops some. The data contain about 32,000 clones, roughly 76% of them seen just once; the ten biggest clones take up roughly 21%. The length of the CDR3 is 14 residues. V shed 4 bases and J 4 bases; nucleotides not matched to a gene: 6. CDR1 is LGHNA and CDR2 is YSLEER in the germline V gene. These data come from a study of OX40 agonist ivuxolimab in advanced cancers. Looking at the study overall: With ivuxolimab, an agonistic anti-OX40 (CD134) antibody, patients were treated. The study reported partial responses in three patients: one hepatocellular carcinoma, two cutaneous melanoma. Averaging about 60 years in age, with a range of roughly 20 to 80, the cohort was 82.7% male.

Overall study results and limits: Expanded clones were, on average, more numerous among CD8+ T cells than CD4+.

The chain links TRBV4-3 to TRBJ2-7; the match to TRBD1 covers 8 bases. The sequence came from an adult with an advanced solid tumor such as melanoma, head and neck, liver or kidney cancer. The sample consisted of CD4+ or CD8+ T cells sorted from blood, taken in a trial of the OX40 agonist ivuxolimab. CDR3 DNA: TGCGCCAGCAGCCTCTACAGGGGGAGTTACGAGCAGTACTTC. Its protein is CASSLYRGSYEQYF.